The source of this T cell receptor (beta chain) is a study of blood T cell repertoires in COVID-19. Regarding this clone: Additional DNA sequences in this sample encode the identical CDR3.

In germline, CDR1 is SGHAT, CDR2 FQDESV (reference sequence). Trimming at V came to 5 bases and at J to 4 bases, leaving 5 bases not matched to a gene. This CDR3 is built from 14 residues. Measured with immunoSEQ multiplex PCR; TCRdb has only the in-frame clones, and not every one. This sample has 160,000 or so clones, with around 83% found just once. The chain uses TRBV11-1 and TRBJ2-7; 10 bases line up with TRBD1. The sample consisted of peripheral blood. The clonotype was recovered from a human donor in a cohort sampled during active COVID-19. The CDR3 DNA sequence: TGTGCCAGCAGCCTGGACAGGGGGTTGTACGAGCAGTACTTC. This encodes CASSLDRGLYEQYF.